Below are 14 T cell receptor beta chains sequenced from a single sample in a study of blood T cell repertoires in COVID-19. Clones were read by immunoSEQ multiplex PCR, and TCRdb kept only the in-frame ones, dropping some. The profile shows some 26,000 clones, 87% of them singletons. The sequencing sample was made of peripheral blood. The receptors were gathered from a human donor in a cohort sampled during active COVID-19.

This chain joins TRBV28 and TRBJ2-3, with 9 positions matching TRBD2. Germline CDR1 MDHEN, CDR2 SYDVKM. CDR3 length: 16 amino acids. Germline trimming cut 4 bases from V and 5 bases from J; bases unmatched to any gene: 10. The CDR3 sequence is CASSSSLAGAVDTQYF. CDR3 sequence (DNA): TGTGCCAGCAGTTCGAGCTTAGCGGGAGCGGTAGATACGCAGTATTTT.

This chain connects TRBV11-2 to TRBJ2-7, with TRBD1 matching over 9 bases. The trim removed 1 base at V and 0 bases at J, leaving 4 bases unmatched. This CDR3 has 16 amino acids. Looked up from germline, CDR1 is SGHAT and CDR2 is FQNNGV. This chain's CDR3 is CASSLGTGEVSYEQYF. CDR3 DNA: TGTGCCAGCAGCTTAGGGACAGGGGAGGTCTCCTACGAGCAGTACTTC.

The rearrangement joins TRBV28 to TRBJ2-7, with 12 nucleotides matching TRBD2. J gave up 2 bases and V 6 bases, and 5 bases lay outside the gene matches. Per the germline V gene, CDR1 is MDHEN and CDR2 is SYDVKM. CDR3 size: 15 residues. The CDR3 region is CASSPTSGGTYEQYF. The CDR3 region has the DNA TGTGCCAGCAGCCCTACTAGCGGGGGGACCTACGAGCAGTACTTC.

Written as DNA, the CDR3 is TGTGCCAGCAGCAGGACAGGGATTGGGGCCAACGTCCTGACTTTC. Its protein is CASSRTGIGANVLTF. V and J are TRBV5-5 and TRBJ2-6; 8 nucleotides align to TRBD1. Per germline, CDR1 SGHKS and CDR2 YYEKEE (reference sequence). This CDR3 has 15 residues. J was trimmed by 3 bases and V by 4 bases; bases with no gene match: 3.

This clone has more than one count but fewer than ten. The chain joins TRBV6-6 to TRBJ2-1; weak D call: TRBD2 (6 bases). The V gene's germline CDR1 is MNHNY and CDR2 SVGAGI (reference sequence). Trimming left V 2 bases short and J 4 bases short, with 15 bases between. The CDR3 totals 16 residues. The DNA for the CDR3 is TGTGCCAGCAGTTACGACCCGAGTGGGGGGTACAATGAGCAGTTCTTC. Translating it yields CASSYDPSGGYNEQFF.

The V call is TRBV11-2, the J call TRBJ2-5; 12 nucleotides agree with TRBD2. CDR1 is SGHAT and CDR2 is FQNNGV in the germline V gene. The junction had 2 bases not matched to a gene; V was cut back by 4 bases and J by 2 bases. The CDR3 covers 15 residues. CDR3 in amino acids: CASSSGLAGQETQYF. In DNA form, the CDR3 reads TGTGCCAGCAGCTCCGGACTAGCGGGGCAAGAGACCCAGTACTTC.

This chain connects TRBV7-9 to TRBJ2-7; weak D call: TRBD2 (6 bases). The CDR3 sequence is 18 residues long. V lost 4 bases to trimming and J lost 0 bases, with 22 bases between them. From germline, CDR1 is SEHNR and CDR2 FQNEAQ (reference sequence). DNA for the CDR3: TGTGCCAGCAGCTCCCCCTCTAAGGCTGCGGGGAGCTCCTACGAGCAGTACTTC. Its translation: CASSSPSKAAGSSYEQYF.

V gene TRBV12-5 combines with J gene TRBJ2-3; 13 bases fit TRBD2. The V gene end was trimmed by 3 bases and the J gene end by 2 bases; junction bases not matched to a gene: 2. This CDR3 has 16 amino acids. CDR1 LGHNT and CDR2 FRNRAP come from the germline V gene. CDR3 nucleotides: TGTGCTAGTGGTTTAGGGACTAGCGGGACCACAGATACGCAGTATTTT. Its translation: CASGLGTSGTTDTQYF.

CDR3 in amino acids: CASRYPPGGENSGANVLTF. The CDR3 DNA follows: TGTGCCAGCAGGTACCCCCCCGGGGGGGAAAACTCTGGGGCCAACGTCCTGACTTTC. This rearrangement joins TRBV7-8 to TRBJ2-6, with 8 bases lining up with TRBD2. V dropped 6 bases and J dropped 0; count of bases not matched to a gene: 13. Germline assignment: CDR1 SGHVS and CDR2 FQNEAQ. CDR3 length: 19 amino acids.

The genes are TRBV7-9 and TRBJ1-4, with a weak D call TRBD1 (5 bases). Germline CDR1 and CDR2: SEHNR and FQNEAQ (reference sequence). The CDR3 totals 14 residues. V gave up 5 bases and J gave up 1 base, with 8 bases separating them. CDR3 DNA sequence: TGTGCCAGCAGCCCGACAGTAACTAATGAAAAACTGTTTTTT. It yields the protein CASSPTVTNEKLFF.

The chain recombines TRBV28 with TRBJ2-7; D ambiguous. The V and J ends lost 5 bases and 11 bases respectively, with 16 bases between them. In germline, CDR1 is MDHEN, CDR2 SYDVKM. This CDR3 is 12 amino acids long. In nucleotides, the CDR3 is TGTGCCAGCAGTCCCCCAAAAGCGCGGAAGTACTTC. It codes for CASSPPKARKYF.

The gene calls are TRBV7-9 and TRBJ1-4; D is ambiguous. The V gene lost 1 base and the J gene lost 3 bases, with 6 bases spanning the gap. CDR3 length equals 14 residues. The germline gives CDR1 SEHNR, CDR2 FQNEAQ (reference sequence). CDR3 loop: CASSLGRSNEKLFF. The CDR3 DNA reads TGTGCCAGCAGCTTAGGGAGGTCTAATGAAAAACTGTTTTTT.

The rearrangement uses TRBV2 and TRBJ1-1, with D perhaps matching TRBD1 (6 bases). The CDR3 extends over 12 amino acids. V lost 6 bases and J 11 bases, leaving 16 bases between the germline ends. Germline V gene data show CDR1 as SNHLY and CDR2 as FYNNEI. This CDR3 is CASSYTGFGAFF. The DNA for the CDR3 is TGTGCCAGCAGCTATACAGGGTTTGGGGCTTTCTTT. The variable domain in full, with the rest retrieved from reference TRBV2 and TRBJ1-1, is EPEVTQTPSHQVTQMGQEVILRCVPISNHLYFYWYRQILGQKVEFLVSFYNNEISEKSEIFDDQFSVERPDGSNFTLKIRSTKLEDSAMYFCASSYTGFGAFFGQGTRLTVV.

V and J are TRBV6-2 or TRBV6-3 and TRBJ2-5; a weak D match, TRBD2 (6 bases). The length of the CDR3 is 17 residues. V was cut by 5 bases and J by 0 bases, with 19 bases left in between. Germline-derived CDR1 and CDR2 are MNHEY and SVGEGT. CDR3 sequence (DNA): TGTGCCAGCAGTAGTAACTGGGACTCCCCATACCAAGAGACCCAGTACTTC. This codes for CASSSNWDSPYQETQYF.